These 3 T cell receptor beta chains share one sample of origin, sequenced in a study of blood T cells in healthy people across ages. A second PCR of 7 to 11 cycles used a sample-barcoded 5' primer and a J-beta primer mix. MiXCR was run by TCRdb on the 5' RACE reads, yielding one entry per CDR3 protein. The sample comprises some 760,000 distinct CDR3 sequences, about 25% of which are singletons, and 9% to 9.5% rests with the top ten. This sample also appeared in a second study, on T cells of mothers and their children.

The specimen sequenced was blood. The receptor source for this set is a boy between 10 and 17 years old in good health.

The gene calls are TRBV5-1 and TRBJ2-3, with D tentatively TRBD1 or TRBD2 (5 bases each). The CDR3 contains 15 residues. Trimming took 5 bases from V and 0 from J, leaving 13 bases between them. Germline V lookup: CDR1 SGHRS, CDR2 YFSETQ. The CDR3, as DNA: TGCGCCAGCAGAGACAGCCGGGACAGCACAGATACGCAGTATTTT. This gives the protein CASRDSRDSTDTQYF.

In this sample, this clonotype turned up a few times. V gene TRBV20-1 combines with J gene TRBJ2-5, with 7 bases matching TRBD2. The V gene's germline CDR1 is DFQATT and CDR2 SNEGSKA (reference sequence). Unmatched junction bases numbered 2, after V lost 2 bases and J lost 2 bases. CDR3 length: 13 amino acids. The CDR3: CSARLAAQETQYF. The CDR3 bases are TGCAGTGCTAGACTAGCGGCACAAGAGACCCAGTACTTC.

This clonotype came up a few times. This chain connects TRBV29-1 to TRBJ1-1; TRBD1 is a possible D gene (6 bases). The ends were cut back, 7 bases at V and 5 bases at J, with 14 bases in the middle. This CDR3 region has 12 residues. Looked up from germline, CDR1 is SQVTM and CDR2 is ANQGSEA. In DNA form, the CDR3 reads TGCAGCGCCGAAGGGGGTGGGACTGAAGCTTTCTTT. Translated, it gives CSAEGGGTEAFF.